Listed here are 10 T cell receptor beta chains from one sample, sequenced in a study of cytomegalovirus exposure and HLA in healthy donors. PCR primers comprised 60 Vbeta and 13 Jbeta primers. Sequencing was performed with immunoSEQ multiplex PCR; in TCRdb, only in-frame clones are kept and a portion is missing. Counted here are 160,000 or so clones, approximately 80% occurring once; the ten biggest clones make up around 7%. Sequenced material: PBMCs. The receptor set was obtained from a woman aged 50 to 60 in good health and CMV-seropositive.

This rearrangement joins TRBV19 to TRBJ1-1; 9 positions agree with TRBD1. The CDR3 runs 13 residues. Per germline, CDR1 LNHDA and CDR2 SQIVND (reference sequence). The junction had 0 bases not matched to a gene; V was cut back by 6 bases and J by 1 base. The CDR3 DNA is TGTGCCAGTAGGGGACAGGGGAACACTGAAGCTTTCTTT. It is translated as CASRGQGNTEAFF. Full variable domain (remainder filled in from reference TRBV19 and TRBJ1-1): DGGITQSPKYLFRKEGQNVTLSCEQNLNHDAMYWYRQDPGQGLRLIYYSQIVNDFQKGDIAEGYSVSREKKESFPLTVTSAQKNPTAFYLCASRGQGNTEAFFGQGTRLTVV.

The chain employs TRBV27 and TRBJ1-2; 9 positions match TRBD1. CDR3 size: 15 residues. From germline, CDR1 is MNHEY and CDR2 SMNVEV (reference sequence). Trimming at V came to 5 bases and at J to 7 bases, leaving 11 bases not matched to a gene. The CDR3 nucleotides read TGTGCCAGCAGTCCTGTCCGGGACAGGGTAACTGGCTACACCTTC. Translated, it gives CASSPVRDRVTGYTF.

This clone was seen just once. Distinct nucleotide sequences in the sample also encode this CDR3. This chain uses TRBV6-5 with TRBJ1-2; D is undetermined. CDR1 is MNHEY and CDR2 is SVGAGI in the germline V gene. This CDR3 spans 12 amino acids. Trimming cost V 8 bases and J 6 bases, with 13 bases left between them. Here the CDR3 DNA reads TGTGCCAGCCGAACGGGAGGCAATGGCTACACCTTC. Translated, it gives CASRTGGNGYTF.

The table lists this clone with a few counts. The CDR3 here is CASSEGKGAPQHF. Written as DNA, the CDR3 is TGTGCCAGCAGTGAAGGGAAGGGGGCACCCCAGCATTTT. This sequence joins TRBV2 and TRBJ1-5; 7 bases align to TRBD1. Germline V gene data show CDR1 as SNHLY and CDR2 as FYNNEI. V was pared by 1 base and J by 10 bases, with 4 bases of the junction left unmatched. The CDR3 runs to 13 residues.

V gene TRBV7-2 combines with J gene TRBJ1-3, with D possibly TRBD1 on 5 matching bases. This CDR3 contains 14 residues. CDR1 is SGHTA and CDR2 is FQGNSA in the germline V gene. Trimming removed 1 base at V and 2 bases at J, with 6 bases between. CDR3 coding DNA: TGTGCCAGCAGCTTAGGGGGCGCTGGAAACACCATATATTTT. Translated: CASSLGGAGNTIYF. Combining the CDR3 with reference TRBV7-2 and TRBJ1-3 gives the whole variable domain GAGVSQSPSNKVTEKGKDVELRCDPISGHTALYWYRQSLGQGLEFLIYFQGNSAPDKSGLPSDRFSAERTGGSVSTLTIQRTQQEDSAVYLCASSLGGAGNTIYFGEGSWLTVV.

V and J are TRBV27 and TRBJ2-7; 7 positions agree with TRBD1. The germline gives CDR1 MNHEY, CDR2 SMNVEV (reference sequence). The CDR3 spans 14 residues. V shed 2 bases and J 5 bases; nucleotides not matched to a gene: 6. The CDR3 reads CASSLRQGGDEQYF. DNA for the CDR3: TGTGCCAGCAGTTTAAGACAGGGTGGGGACGAGCAGTACTTC.

The V gene is TRBV14, the J gene TRBJ2-1, with 9 bases identical to TRBD1. V was clipped by 4 bases and J by 9 bases; unmatched bases: 4. The CDR3 extends over 13 amino acids. Germline assignment: CDR1 SGHDN and CDR2 FVKESK. Here the CDR3 reads CASSRTGVREQFF. The CDR3 nucleotides read TGTGCCAGCAGCCGGACAGGGGTTCGTGAGCAGTTCTTC.

This clone was seen once. The chain carries TRBV5-4 and TRBJ2-2; 7 bases fit TRBD1. Germline assignment: CDR1 SGHNT and CDR2 YYREEE (reference sequence). Trimming took 0 bases from V and 6 from J; bases not matched to a gene: 8. This CDR3 is built from 16 residues. The CDR3 DNA is TGTGCCAGCAGCTTGGGGTCACAGGGGATGGCCGGGGAGCTGTTTTTT. Translation: CASSLGSQGMAGELFF.

This clone was picked up a small number of times. The rearrangement uses TRBV15 and TRBJ1-2; D remains unclear. CDR1 and CDR2 (germline): LNHNV, YYDKDF (reference sequence). Trimming cost V 0 bases and J 0 bases, with 11 bases left between them. This CDR3 contains 16 residues. As DNA, the CDR3 is TGTGCCACCAGCAGAGATGGTCAGGCGACTAACTATGGCTACACCTTC. Translation gives CATSRDGQATNYGYTF.

V gene TRBV13 combines with J gene TRBJ2-7; 8 bases match TRBD2. Per germline, CDR1 PRHDT and CDR2 FYEKMQ (reference sequence). The CDR3 is 15 residues long. V trimming: 5 bases; J trimming: 4 bases; junction bases outside the gene matches: 10. In DNA form, the CDR3 reads TGTGCCAGCAGCCCGACCGGGGGGGCGAGTTACGAGCAGTACTTC. Its translation: CASSPTGGASYEQYF.